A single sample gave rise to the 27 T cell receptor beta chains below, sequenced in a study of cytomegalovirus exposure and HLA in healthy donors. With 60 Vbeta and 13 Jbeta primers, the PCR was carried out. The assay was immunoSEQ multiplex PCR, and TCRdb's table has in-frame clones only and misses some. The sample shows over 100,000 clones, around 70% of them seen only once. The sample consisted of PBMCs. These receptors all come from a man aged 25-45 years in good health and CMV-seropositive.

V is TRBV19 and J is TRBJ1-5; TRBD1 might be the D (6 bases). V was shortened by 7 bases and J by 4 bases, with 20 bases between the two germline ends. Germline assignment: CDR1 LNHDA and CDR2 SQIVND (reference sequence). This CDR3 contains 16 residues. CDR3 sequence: CASTGSYGGPNQPQHF. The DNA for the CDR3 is TGTGCCAGTACAGGTTCGTACGGGGGGCCAAATCAGCCCCAGCATTTT.

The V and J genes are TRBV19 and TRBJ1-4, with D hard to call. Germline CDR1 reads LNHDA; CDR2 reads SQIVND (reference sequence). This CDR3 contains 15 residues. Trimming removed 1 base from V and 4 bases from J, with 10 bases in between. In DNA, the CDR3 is TGTGCCAGTAGTATAGGGCGGCAGATTAATGAAAAACTGTTTTTT. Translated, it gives CASSIGRQINEKLFF.

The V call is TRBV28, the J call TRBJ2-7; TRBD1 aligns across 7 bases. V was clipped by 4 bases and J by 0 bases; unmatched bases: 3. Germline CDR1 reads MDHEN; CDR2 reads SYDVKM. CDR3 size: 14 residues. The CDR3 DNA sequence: TGTGCCAGCAGTTCAGGGGGTCACTCCTACGAGCAGTACGTC. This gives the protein CASSSGGHSYEQYV.

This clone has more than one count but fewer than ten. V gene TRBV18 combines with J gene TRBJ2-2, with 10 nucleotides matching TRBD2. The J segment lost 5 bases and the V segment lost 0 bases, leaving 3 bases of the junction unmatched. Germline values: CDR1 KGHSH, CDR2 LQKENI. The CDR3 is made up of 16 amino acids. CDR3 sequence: CASSPPTSGNTGELFF. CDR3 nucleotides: TGTGCCAGCTCACCACCTACTAGCGGGAATACCGGGGAGCTGTTTTTT.

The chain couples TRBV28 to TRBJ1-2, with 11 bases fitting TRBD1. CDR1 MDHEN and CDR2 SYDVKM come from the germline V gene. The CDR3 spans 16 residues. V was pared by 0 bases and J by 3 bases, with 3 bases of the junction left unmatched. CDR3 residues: CASSLWGTGGDYGYTF. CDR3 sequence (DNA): TGTGCCAGCAGTTTATGGGGGACAGGGGGAGACTATGGCTACACCTTC.

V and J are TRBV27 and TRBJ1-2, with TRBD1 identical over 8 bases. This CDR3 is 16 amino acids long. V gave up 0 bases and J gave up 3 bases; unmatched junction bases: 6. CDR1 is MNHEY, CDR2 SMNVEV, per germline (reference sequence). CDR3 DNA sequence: TGTGCCAGCAGTTTATCAACGGCAGGGGGCGACTATGGCTACACCTTC. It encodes CASSLSTAGGDYGYTF.

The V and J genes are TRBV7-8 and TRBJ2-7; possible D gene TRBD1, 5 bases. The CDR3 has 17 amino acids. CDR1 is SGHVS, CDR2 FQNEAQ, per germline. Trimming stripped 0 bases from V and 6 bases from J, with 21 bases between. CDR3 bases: TGTGCCAGCAGCTTAGCTCCAACGACAGAACGGCTTACCGAGCAGTACGTC. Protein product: CASSLAPTTERLTEQYV.

The CDR3 DNA sequence: TGTGCCTGGAGTCGCCAGGGAAATCAGCCCCAGCATTTT. Amino acid sequence: CAWSRQGNQPQHF. This chain links TRBV30 with TRBJ1-5; D is possibly TRBD1 (5 bases). The CDR3 extends over 13 amino acids. V gave up 2 bases and J gave up 4 bases, with 9 bases separating them. Germline values: CDR1 GTSNPN, CDR2 SVGIG (reference sequence).

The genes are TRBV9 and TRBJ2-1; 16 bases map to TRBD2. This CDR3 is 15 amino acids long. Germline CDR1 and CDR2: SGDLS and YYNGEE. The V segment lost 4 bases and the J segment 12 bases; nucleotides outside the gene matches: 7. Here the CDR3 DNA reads TGTGCCAGCAGCCCAGGGACTAGCGGGGGGGCTAGGCAGTTCTTC. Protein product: CASSPGTSGGARQFF.

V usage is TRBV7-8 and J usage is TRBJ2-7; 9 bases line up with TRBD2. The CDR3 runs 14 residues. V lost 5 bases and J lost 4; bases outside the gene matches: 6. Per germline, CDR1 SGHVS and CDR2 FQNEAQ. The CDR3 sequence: CASSNSGGGYEQYF. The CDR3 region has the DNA TGTGCCAGCAGCAATAGCGGGGGTGGGTACGAGCAGTACTTC.

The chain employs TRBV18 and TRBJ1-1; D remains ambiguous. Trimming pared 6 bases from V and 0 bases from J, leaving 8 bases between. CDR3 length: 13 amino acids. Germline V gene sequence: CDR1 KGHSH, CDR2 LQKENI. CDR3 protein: CASSPGMNTEAFF. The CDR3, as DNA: TGTGCCAGCTCGCCGGGGATGAACACTGAAGCTTTCTTT.

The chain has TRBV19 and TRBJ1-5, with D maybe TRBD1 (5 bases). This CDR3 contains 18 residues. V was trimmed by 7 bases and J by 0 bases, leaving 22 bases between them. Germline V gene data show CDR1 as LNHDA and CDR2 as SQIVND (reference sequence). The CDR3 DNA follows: TGTGCCAGTAAAGTGGTCTGGGACTGGGAAATTAGCAATCAGCCCCAGCATTTT. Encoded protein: CASKVVWDWEISNQPQHF. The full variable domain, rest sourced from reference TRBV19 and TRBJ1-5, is DGGITQSPKYLFRKEGQNVTLSCEQNLNHDAMYWYRQDPGQGLRLIYYSQIVNDFQKGDIAEGYSVSREKKESFPLTVTSAQKNPTAFYLCASKVVWDWEISNQPQHFGDGTRLSIL.

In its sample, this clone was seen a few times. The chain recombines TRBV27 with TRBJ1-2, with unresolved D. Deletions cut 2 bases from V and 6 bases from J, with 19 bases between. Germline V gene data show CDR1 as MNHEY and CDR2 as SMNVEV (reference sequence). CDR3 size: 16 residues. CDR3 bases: TGTGCCAGCAGTTTACGGCGGTCCCTTCTAACGGATGGCTACACCTTC. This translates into CASSLRRSLLTDGYTF.

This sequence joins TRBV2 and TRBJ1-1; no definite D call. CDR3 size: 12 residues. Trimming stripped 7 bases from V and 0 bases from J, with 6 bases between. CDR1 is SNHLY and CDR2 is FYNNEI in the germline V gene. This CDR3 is CASIILNTEAFF. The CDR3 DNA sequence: TGTGCCAGCATAATTCTGAACACTGAAGCTTTCTTT.

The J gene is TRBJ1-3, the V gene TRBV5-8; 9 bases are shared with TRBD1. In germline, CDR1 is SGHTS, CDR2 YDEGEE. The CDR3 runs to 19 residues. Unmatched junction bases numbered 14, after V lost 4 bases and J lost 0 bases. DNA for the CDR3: TGTGCCAGCAGCCCCCCCCGGGACAGGGCCCCCTTCTCTGGAAACACCATATATTTT. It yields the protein CASSPPRDRAPFSGNTIYF.

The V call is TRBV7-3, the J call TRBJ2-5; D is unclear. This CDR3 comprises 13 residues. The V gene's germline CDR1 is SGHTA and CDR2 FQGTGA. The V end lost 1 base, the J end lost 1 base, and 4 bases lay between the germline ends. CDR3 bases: TGTGCCAGCAGCTTAAACTCCCAAGAGACCCAGTACTTC. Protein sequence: CASSLNSQETQYF. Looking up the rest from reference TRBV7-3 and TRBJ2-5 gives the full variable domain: GAGVSQTPSNKVTEKGKYVELRCDPISGHTALYWYRQSLGQGPEFLIYFQGTGAADDSGLPNDRFFAVRPEGSVSTLKIQRTERGDSAVYLCASSLNSQETQYFGPGTRLLVL.

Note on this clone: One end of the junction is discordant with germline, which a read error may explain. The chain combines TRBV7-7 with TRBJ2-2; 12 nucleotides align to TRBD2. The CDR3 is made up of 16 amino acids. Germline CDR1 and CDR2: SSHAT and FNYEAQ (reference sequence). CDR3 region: CASSSSGGANTGELFF. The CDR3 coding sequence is TGTGCTAGCAGCTCTAGCGGGGGGGCGAACACCGGGGAGCTGTTTTTT.

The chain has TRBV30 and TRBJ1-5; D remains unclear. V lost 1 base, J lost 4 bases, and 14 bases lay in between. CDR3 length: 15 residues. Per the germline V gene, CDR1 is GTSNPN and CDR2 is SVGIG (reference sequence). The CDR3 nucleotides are TGTGCCTGGAGTGCCTTGGACTGGGGAAATCAGCCCCAGCATTTT. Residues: CAWSALDWGNQPQHF.

The CDR3 DNA reads as TGTGCCAGCAGTGACTCCGGGACTCGGATGGACAATGAGCAGTTCTTC. This codes for CASSDSGTRMDNEQFF. V and J are TRBV25-1 and TRBJ2-1; perhaps TRBD2 as D (6 bases). CDR3 length: 16 residues. Trimming removed 3 bases at V and 5 bases at J, with 17 bases between. The V gene's germline CDR1 is MGHDK and CDR2 SYGVNS. The entire variable domain, with the rest obtained from reference TRBV25-1 and TRBJ2-1, is as follows: EADIYQTPRYLVIGTGKKITLECSQTMGHDKMYWYQQDPGMELHLIHYSYGVNSTEKGDLSSESTVSRIRTEHFPLTLESARPSHTSQYLCASSDSGTRMDNEQFFGPGTRLTVL.

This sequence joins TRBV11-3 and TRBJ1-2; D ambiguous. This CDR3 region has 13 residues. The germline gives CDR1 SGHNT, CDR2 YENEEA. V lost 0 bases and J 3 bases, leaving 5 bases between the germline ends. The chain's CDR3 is CASSLDPDYGYTF. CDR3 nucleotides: TGTGCCAGCAGCTTAGATCCAGACTATGGCTACACCTTC. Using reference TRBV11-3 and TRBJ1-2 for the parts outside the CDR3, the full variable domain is EAGVVQSPRYKIIEKKQPVAFWCNPISGHNTLYWYLQNLGQGPELLIRYENEEAVDDSQLPKDRFSAERLKGVDSTLKIQPAELGDSAVYLCASSLDPDYGYTFGSGTRLTVV.

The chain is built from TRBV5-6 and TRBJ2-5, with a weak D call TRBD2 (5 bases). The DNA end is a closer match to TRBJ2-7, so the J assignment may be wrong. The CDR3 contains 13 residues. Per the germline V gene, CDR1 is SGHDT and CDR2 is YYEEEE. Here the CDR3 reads CASSLAGSDEQYF. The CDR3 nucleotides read TGTGCCAGCAGCTTGGCTGGGAGCGACGAGCAGTACTTC.

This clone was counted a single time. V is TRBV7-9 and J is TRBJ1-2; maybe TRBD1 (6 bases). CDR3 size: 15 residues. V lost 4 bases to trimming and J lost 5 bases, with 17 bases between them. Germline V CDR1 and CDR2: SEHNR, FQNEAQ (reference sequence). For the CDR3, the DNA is TGTGCCAGCAGCTGGTGGCAGGGGATGGGGTATGGCTACACCTTC. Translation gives CASSWWQGMGYGYTF.

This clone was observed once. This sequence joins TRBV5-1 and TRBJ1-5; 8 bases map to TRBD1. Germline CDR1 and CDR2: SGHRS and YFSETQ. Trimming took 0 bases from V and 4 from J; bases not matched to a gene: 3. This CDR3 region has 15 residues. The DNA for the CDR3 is TGCGCCAGCAGCTTGGGACAGGGGAATAATCAGCCCCAGCATTTT. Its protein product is CASSLGQGNNQPQHF.

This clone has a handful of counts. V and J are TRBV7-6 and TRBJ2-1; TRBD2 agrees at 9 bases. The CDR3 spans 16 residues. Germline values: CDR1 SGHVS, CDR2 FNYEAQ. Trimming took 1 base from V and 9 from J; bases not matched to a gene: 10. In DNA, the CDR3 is TGTGCCAGCAGCTTAGGGGGCGGGGGGGCCCTCGGTGAGCAGTTCTTC. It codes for CASSLGGGGALGEQFF.

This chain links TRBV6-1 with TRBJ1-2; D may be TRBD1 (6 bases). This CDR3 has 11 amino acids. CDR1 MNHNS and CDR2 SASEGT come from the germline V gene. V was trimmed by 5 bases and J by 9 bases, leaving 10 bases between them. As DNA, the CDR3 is TGTGCCAGCAGTTTCCGGGACAGCTACACCTTC. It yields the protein CASSFRDSYTF.

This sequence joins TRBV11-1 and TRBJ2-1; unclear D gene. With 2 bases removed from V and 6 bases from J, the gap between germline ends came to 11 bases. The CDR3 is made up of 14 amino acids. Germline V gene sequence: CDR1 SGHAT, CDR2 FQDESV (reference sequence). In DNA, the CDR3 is TGTGCCAGCAGCTTACCCCCCCCTTTCAATGAGCAGTTCTTC. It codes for CASSLPPPFNEQFF.

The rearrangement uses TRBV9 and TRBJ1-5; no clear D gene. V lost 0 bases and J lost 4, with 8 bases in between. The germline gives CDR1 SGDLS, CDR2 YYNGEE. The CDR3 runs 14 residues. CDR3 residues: CASSVGQTNQPQHF. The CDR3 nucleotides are TGTGCCAGCAGCGTAGGGCAGACAAATCAGCCCCAGCATTTT.